This passage covers 7 T cell receptor beta chains from one sample sequenced in a study of identifying expanded T cells in peripheral blood. TCRdb's copy holds only in-frame clones and misses some; the assay was immunoSEQ multiplex PCR. The top ten hold about 8% of the sample, which has about 130,000 clones, 80% to 90% seen once. Input material: blood. Receptors were obtained from a person aged 18 to 70 in good health.

The rearrangement joins TRBV5-1 to TRBJ2-7, with 10 bases matching TRBD1. Germline CDR1 SGHRS, CDR2 YFSETQ. The CDR3 is 17 amino acids. V shed 4 bases, J shed 4 bases, and the junction held 14 bases outside the gene matches. This CDR3 reads CASSVAPTGTGDYEQYF. CDR3 DNA: TGCGCCAGCAGCGTGGCGCCCACCGGGACAGGGGATTACGAGCAGTACTTC.

This sequence joins TRBV7-9 and TRBJ2-7; 7 nucleotides match TRBD1. The V and J ends lost 0 bases and 6 bases, in that order; junction bases with no gene match: 5. CDR3 length: 14 amino acids. Germline assignment: CDR1 SEHNR and CDR2 FQNEAQ (reference sequence). CDR3 coding DNA: TGTGCCAGCAGCTTAGCCACACAGGGGCCCGAGCAGTACTTC. This encodes CASSLATQGPEQYF.

The rearrangement uses TRBV6-5 and TRBJ1-3; weak D call: TRBD1 (5 bases). Trimming cost V 5 bases and J 5 bases, with 16 bases left between them. The germline V gene encodes CDR1 MNHEY and CDR2 SVGAGI. The CDR3 has 15 amino acids. CDR3 amino acids: CASSISGNGRNTIYF. As DNA, the CDR3 is TGTGCCAGCAGTATCTCAGGGAATGGTAGAAACACCATATATTTT.

The J gene is TRBJ2-2, the V gene TRBV27; TRBD1 aligns across 8 bases. The length of the CDR3 is 15 residues. The V gene end was trimmed by 2 bases and the J gene end by 4 bases; junction bases not matched to a gene: 3. Germline V gene lookup returns CDR1 MNHEY and CDR2 SMNVEV (reference sequence). The CDR3 region is CASSLTGQVTGELFF. CDR3 bases: TGTGCCAGCAGTTTAACGGGACAGGTCACCGGGGAGCTGTTTTTT.

V usage is TRBV4-1 and J usage is TRBJ1-5, with 10 bases fitting TRBD1. This CDR3 is built from 16 residues. V shed 3 bases, J shed 7 bases, and the junction held 9 bases outside the gene matches. Germline CDR1 and CDR2: MGHRA and YSYEKL. The CDR3 nucleotides are TGCGCCAGCAGCCAGCCCGGGACAGGGGAGGAACAGCCCCAGCATTTT. It yields the protein CASSQPGTGEEQPQHF.

This clone was picked up a small number of times. This rearrangement joins TRBV5-6 to TRBJ1-1; 7 nucleotides align to TRBD1. Trimming took 3 bases from V and 4 from J; bases not matched to a gene: 6. This CDR3 spans 14 amino acids. Germline V CDR1 and CDR2: SGHDT, YYEEEE. As DNA, the CDR3 is TGTGCCAGCAGCTCCCAGGGGGGGAGCACTGAAGCTTTCTTT. Its translation is CASSSQGGSTEAFF.

V gene TRBV2 combines with J gene TRBJ2-3; no definite D call. The CDR3 runs to 8 residues. Germline V gene sequence: CDR1 SNHLY, CDR2 FYNNEI. The ends were cut back, 10 bases at V and 4 bases at J, with 0 bases in the middle. CDR3 DNA sequence: TGTGCCACAGATACGCAGTATTTT. Protein: CATDTQYF.